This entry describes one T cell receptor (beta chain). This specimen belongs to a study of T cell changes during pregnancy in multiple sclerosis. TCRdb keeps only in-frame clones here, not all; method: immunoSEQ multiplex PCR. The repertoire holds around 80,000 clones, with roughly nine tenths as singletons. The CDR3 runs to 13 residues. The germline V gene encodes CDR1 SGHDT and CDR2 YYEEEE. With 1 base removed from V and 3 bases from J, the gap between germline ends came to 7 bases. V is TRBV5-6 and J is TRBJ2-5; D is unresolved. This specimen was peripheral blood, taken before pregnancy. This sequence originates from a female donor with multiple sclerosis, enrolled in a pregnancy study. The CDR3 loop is CASSLKPEETQYF. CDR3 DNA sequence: TGTGCCAGCAGCTTGAAGCCCGAAGAGACCCAGTACTTC.